This T cell receptor (beta chain) was profiled in a study of CD8+ T cells in alopecia areata (dated by TCRdb to between 2018 and 2020). Regarding the complete study: Treated patients were enrolled in an open-label pilot trial of oral tofacitinib, 5 to 10 mg twice daily, for moderate-to-severe alopecia areata. Patients stayed on tofacitinib for 6 to 18 months and then had 6 months of follow-up off drug so that delayed response and recurrence could be assessed. High-throughput TCRbeta sequencing was used to examine T cell clonal expansion in alopecia areata in both the C3H/HeJ mouse model and human patients. In humans, TCRbeta sequencing was performed on scalp tissue and on sorted CD4+ and CD8+ peripheral blood T cells from healthy controls and from patients with patchy or totalis/universalis alopecia areata. Tofacitinib-treated patients had biopsies at baseline and at 4 and 24 weeks of treatment, with a later scalp biopsy in several patients. Scalp clonality was compared across normal scalp (n=4), patchy alopecia areata scalp (n=8), and alopecia totalis/universalis scalp (n=8). RNA was extracted with the PAXgene miRNA kit for fixed scalp, the miRNeasy kit for PBMCs, and the RNeasy kit for mouse skin. TCRbeta CDR3 regions were amplified by immunoSEQ multiplex PCR using 35 Vbeta forward and 13 Jbeta reverse primers.

Points on this clone: Its antigen is unknown. No base quality information exists; no much larger clone differs at one position.

The library was obtained by the immunoSEQ multiplex PCR assay. RNA was extracted from all samples and reverse transcribed into cDNA, which served as template for TCR sequencing. SuperScript III was used to make first-strand cDNA, primed with a 2:1 mix of oligo-dT and random hexamers. A synthetic immune receptor repertoire was used to measure amplification bias, and any remaining bias was corrected computationally. On the authors' methods: Raw reads were preprocessed to remove errors, and CDR3 was defined according to IMGT conventions as the region from the conserved cysteine to phenylalanine. Clonality was computed by normalizing Shannon entropy by log2 of the number of productive unique TCRs and subtracting the result from 1. Whether scalp clones were CD4 or CD8 was inferred by matching scalp TCRbeta sequences against CD4 and CD8 repertoires sorted from blood. The immuneACCESS repertoire file appears here via TCRdb, limited to in-frame rearrangements. These files lack a portion of the clones; in checked studies, under half of the deficit traces to unresolved V genes, and the cause of the others is not known. That table supplies the V and J calls and clone size; D and trimming were determined from the DNA. Here the sample has some 120,000 clones; around 50% occur a single time. Together, the top ten hold 4.5% to 5.5% of the sample.

The investigation overall reported the following: Compared with normal scalp, lesional scalp had higher clonality and more expanded CD8+ clones, particularly in alopecia totalis/universalis, a pattern that suggests antigenic drive. Shared TCR sequences between patients were less evident than in mice, which may be partly attributable to HLA diversity in the patient population. Unlike mouse skin, which is dominated by gammadelta T cells, normal human skin has resident alphabeta T cells that are also sequenced, and this complicates analysis of the scalp TCR repertoire.

Inclusive of the bounding cysteine and phenylalanine, the CDR3 is 13 residues long. Just CDR3 DNA is preserved here, 39 bases in frame from base 1. At the junction V is shortened by 1 base and J by 2 bases, with 3 bases in between. For CDR1 and CDR2, the germline V gene lists SNHLY and FYNNEI. Reading the label with the study, this specimen's time point is: baseline before oral tofacitinib. From alopecia areata patients, peripheral blood was collected along with lesional scalp punch biopsies. After PBMCs were isolated by density centrifugation and stained for CD3, CD4 and CD8, a FACSAria was used to sort CD4+ and CD8+ T cells.

This chain is built from TRBV2 and TRBJ1-3; the D gene is not confidently resolved. This clonotype originated in a human donor with alopecia areata. The sequences come from CD4+ T cells sorted from blood, collected at week 0. The CDR3 region: CASSEGTGNTIYF. The nucleotide sequence reads TGTGCCAGCAGTGAAGGGACTGGAAACACCATATATTTT.